This TCR beta chain originates from a study of T-cell reconstitution after alpha-beta-depleted transplantation in children (dated by TCRdb to 2016 to 2017). Looking at the study overall: T-cell immune reconstitution after TCRalphabeta/CD19-depleted allogeneic hematopoietic cell transplantation in children was quantitatively tracked in the study by means of TCR repertoire profiling. Overall results and qualifications from the work: In some patients, the high TCRbeta diversity seen at day 60 was put down to recipient T cells and intrathymic progenitors that had survived conditioning. About two months after transplant, the apparently early recovery of alphabetaT-cell counts reportedly depended on just several hundred clones that had expanded rapidly and came from non-depleted graft cells. Hyperexpanded clone frequencies declined over subsequent months; after one year, T-cell counts and TCRbeta diversity were mostly attributed to newly produced T cells.

Taken with the paper, the label for treatment or condition translates to: allogeneic hematopoietic cell transplantation with graft depleted of TCRalphabeta T cells and CD19 B cells. TCRalphabeta/CD19-depleted allogeneic hematopoietic cell grafts were given to the transplant recipients, all of whom were children. V lost 1 base and J lost 2 bases, and the count of bases not matched to a germline gene is 4. The CDR3 holds 15 amino acids from the cysteine to the phenylalanine. Left in the record is the CDR3 DNA by itself, 45 bases read in frame from the first base. CDR1 and CDR2 are read off the germline V gene as SGHTA and FQGTGA. This clonotype appeared a few times. The clone's antigen remains unknown. It has no much larger one-base neighbor in the sample; base qualities were not kept. Preparation of the library involved PCR. TCRdb shows the sequencer as Illumina HiSeq 2500. To normalize quantification of the TCRbeta repertoire, the TCR libraries were built with molecular barcoding that relied on unique molecular identifiers. TCRdb cleaned the public reads at Q25 with fastp, built clones with MiXCR and kept in-frame beta chains. Every entry covers one CDR3 protein and lists the most common genes and DNA from its rows. The table for this sample lists 550,000 to 600,000 distinct CDR3 sequences; more than 20% of them were counted only once. The ten largest account for over 12% of the sample.

The TCR comes from a boy under three years old who had a stem cell transplant for acute myeloid leukemia, so the T cells may come from the graft donor. The chain joins TRBV7-3 to TRBJ2-5; 7 junctional bases match TRBD1. This sample comprised PBMCs, mostly from graft donor cells, obtained 360 days after TCRalphabeta/CD19-depleted stem cell transplant. The DNA sequence is given as TGTGCCAGCAGCTTAATCGGGACAGCACAAGAGACCCAGTACTTC. It encodes CASSLIGTAQETQYF.